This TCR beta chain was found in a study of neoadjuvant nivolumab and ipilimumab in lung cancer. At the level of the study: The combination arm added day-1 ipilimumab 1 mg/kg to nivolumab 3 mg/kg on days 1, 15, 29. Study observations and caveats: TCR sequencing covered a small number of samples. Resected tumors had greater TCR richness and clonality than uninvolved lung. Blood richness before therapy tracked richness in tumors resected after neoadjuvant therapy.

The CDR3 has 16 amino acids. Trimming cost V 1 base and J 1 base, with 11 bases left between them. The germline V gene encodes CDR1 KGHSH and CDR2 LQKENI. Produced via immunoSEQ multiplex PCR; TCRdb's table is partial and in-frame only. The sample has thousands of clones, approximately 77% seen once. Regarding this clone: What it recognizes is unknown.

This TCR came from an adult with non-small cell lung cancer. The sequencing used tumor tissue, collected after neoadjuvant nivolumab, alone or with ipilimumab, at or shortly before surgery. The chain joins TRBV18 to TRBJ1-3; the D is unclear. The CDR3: CASSPLEKASGNTIYF. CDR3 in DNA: TGTGCCAGCTCACCACTCGAAAAAGCTTCTGGAAACACCATATATTTT.